This T cell receptor (beta chain) was retrieved from a study of early T cells in non-severe SARS-CoV-2 infection. Molecules of cDNA were individually given unique molecular identifiers that were attached to them. TCRdb analysed the 5' RACE reads with MiXCR anew, one entry per CDR3 protein. The table includes about 60,000 distinct CDR3 sequences, around 6% detected once. Germline CDR1 reads SQVTM; CDR2 reads ANQGSEA. This CDR3 is built from 13 residues. V lost 6 bases to trimming and J lost 5 bases, with 16 bases between them. Material: whole blood. This receptor was taken from an adult who was a healthcare worker with PCR-confirmed SARS-CoV-2 infection or an uninfected control (not recorded which). V gene TRBV29-1 combines with J gene TRBJ1-1; maybe TRBD1 (5 bases). The CDR3 loop reads CSVLRVTGTEAFF. CDR3 bases: TGCAGCGTGCTCAGGGTGACCGGGACTGAAGCTTTCTTT.